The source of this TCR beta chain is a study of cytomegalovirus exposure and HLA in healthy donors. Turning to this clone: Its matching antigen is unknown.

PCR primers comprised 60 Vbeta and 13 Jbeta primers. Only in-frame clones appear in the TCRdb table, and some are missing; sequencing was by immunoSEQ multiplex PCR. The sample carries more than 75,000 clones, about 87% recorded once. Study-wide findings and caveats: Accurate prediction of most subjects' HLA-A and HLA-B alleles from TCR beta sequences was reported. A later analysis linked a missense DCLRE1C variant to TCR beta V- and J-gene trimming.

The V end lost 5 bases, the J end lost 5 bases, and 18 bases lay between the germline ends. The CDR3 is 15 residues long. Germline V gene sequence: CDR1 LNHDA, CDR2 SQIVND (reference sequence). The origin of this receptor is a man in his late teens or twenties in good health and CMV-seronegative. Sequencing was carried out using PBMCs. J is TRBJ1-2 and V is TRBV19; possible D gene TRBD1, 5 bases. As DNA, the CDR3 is TGTGCCAGTAGTCTCTATCATCGGGGGAATTATGGCTACACCTTC. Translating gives CASSLYHRGNYGYTF.